This TCR beta chain was profiled in a study of blood T cell repertoires in COVID-19. Study as a whole: Acute-phase and convalescent COVID-19 samples originated in the United States, Italy and Spain.

Germline loops: CDR1 MDHEN, CDR2 SYDVKM. V gave up 8 bases and J gave up 4 bases; unmatched junction bases: 4. The CDR3 is 13 residues long. Profiled with immunoSEQ multiplex PCR; TCRdb holds only in-frame clones, not every one. Of about 190,000 clones listed, over 75% are singletons. Material for sequencing was peripheral blood. The V and J genes are TRBV28 and TRBJ1-2, with 10 bases that match TRBD1. The source is a man aged 50 or older who had recovered from COVID-19. The CDR3 protein is CASFRTGGYGYTF. The CDR3 region has the DNA TGTGCCAGCTTCCGGACAGGGGGCTATGGCTACACCTTC.